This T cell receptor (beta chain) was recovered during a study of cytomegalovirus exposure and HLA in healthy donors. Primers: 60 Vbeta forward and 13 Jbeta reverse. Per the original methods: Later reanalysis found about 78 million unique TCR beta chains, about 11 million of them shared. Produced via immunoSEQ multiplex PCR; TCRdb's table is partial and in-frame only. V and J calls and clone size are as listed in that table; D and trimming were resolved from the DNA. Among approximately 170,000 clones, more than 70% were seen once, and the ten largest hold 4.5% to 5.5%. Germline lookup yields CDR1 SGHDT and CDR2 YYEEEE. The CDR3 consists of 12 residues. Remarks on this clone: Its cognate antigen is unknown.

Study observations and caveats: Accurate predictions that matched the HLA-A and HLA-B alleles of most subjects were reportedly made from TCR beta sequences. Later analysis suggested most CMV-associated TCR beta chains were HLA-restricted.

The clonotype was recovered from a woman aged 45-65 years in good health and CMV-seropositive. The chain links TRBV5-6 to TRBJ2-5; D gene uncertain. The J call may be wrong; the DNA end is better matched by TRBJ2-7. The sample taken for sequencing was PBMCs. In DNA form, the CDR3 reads TGTGCCAGCAGCTGGAGCGCTAGCGAGCAGTACTTC. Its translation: CASSWSASEQYF.